The clone carrying this T cell receptor (beta chain) was recorded at least ten times. Amplified TCR beta CDR3 regions came from RNA transcripts. TCR CDR3 regions were first amplified by RT-PCR with HTBI primers. TCRdb reprocessed the multiplex PCR reads with MiXCR, giving one entry per CDR3 protein. The data contain over 350,000 distinct CDR3 sequences, about 15% of them singletons. This sample was taken from a study of T cells in Graves' hyperthyroidism and ophthalmopathy. The CDR3 is 16 amino acids. Germline loops: CDR1 LGHDT, CDR2 YNNKEL (reference sequence). V shed 1 base and J shed 2 bases, with 11 bases lying between them. Diagnosis relied on clinical symptoms, serum thyroxine and TRAb, thyroid ultrasound and orbital computed tomography.

The chain employs TRBV3-1 and TRBJ2-2; D ambiguous. The receptor was derived from a man in his late teens or twenties with Graves' ophthalmopathy. Source material: blood. The CDR3 DNA is TGTGCCAGCAGCCAAGCCTCAACATCCAACACCGGGGAGCTGTTTTTT. Protein sequence: CASSQASTSNTGELFF. Full variable domain (remainder filled in from reference TRBV3-1 and TRBJ2-2): DTAVSQTPKYLVTQMGNDKSIKCEQNLGHDTMYWYKQDSKKFLKIMFSYNNKELIINETVPNRFSPKSPDKAHLNLHINSLELGDSAVYFCASSQASTSNTGELFFGEGSRLTVL.